The next 19 T cell receptor beta chains were all read from a single sample in a study of beta chain features in type 1 diabetes. Their antigens are not known. The authors reverse transcribed all of the isolated RNA, so sequencing captured expressed TCRB transcripts. Produced via immunoSEQ multiplex PCR; TCRdb's table is partial and in-frame only. The sample has 350,000 to 400,000 clones, 10% to 15% seen once. General study findings and limits: Among patients with Type 1 diabetes, TCRB CDR3s were moderately but significantly shorter in every one of the four CD4+ subsets.

Sample: naive CD4+ T cells from blood. The source is a woman between 18 and 29 years old with type 1 diabetes.

This rearrangement joins TRBV4-3 to TRBJ2-7; 7 bases fit TRBD2. The V gene's germline CDR1 is LGHNA and CDR2 YSLEER. The CDR3 is made up of 17 amino acids. V trimming: 5 bases; J trimming: 5 bases; junction bases outside the gene matches: 18. In DNA, the CDR3 is TGCGCCAGCAGCTCCCTGGGTGGGAGGGCCTCGGACGACGAGCAGTACTTC. Translation: CASSSLGGRASDDEQYF.

Only a few counts were recorded for this clone. This chain connects TRBV19 to TRBJ2-7; 8 bases fit TRBD1. The CDR3 consists of 14 residues. Per the germline V gene, CDR1 is LNHDA and CDR2 is SQIVND (reference sequence). After removal of 3 bases from V and 7 bases from J, the junction contained 8 bases not matched to a gene. The CDR3 reads CASSIQGATQEQYF. The CDR3 coding sequence is TGTGCCAGTAGTATTCAGGGGGCGACTCAGGAGCAGTACTTC.

The V gene is TRBV18, the J gene TRBJ2-5, with TRBD2 as a possible D gene (6 bases). Germline V gene data show CDR1 as KGHSH and CDR2 as LQKENI. CDR3 length: 11 residues. V lost 6 bases and J 9 bases, leaving 11 bases between the germline ends. The DNA for the CDR3 is TGTGCCAGCTCCCCGGGGGAGGCCCAGTACTTC. It specifies CASSPGEAQYF.

The sample holds a few counts of this clone. Distinct nucleotide sequences in the sample also encode this CDR3. DNA of the CDR3: TGCAGCGTTGGGCAGTTGAACACTGAAGCTTTCTTT. Translation: CSVGQLNTEAFF. The genes are TRBV29-1 and TRBJ1-1; no firm D call. Deletions cut 4 bases from V and 0 bases from J, with 6 bases between. Germline loops: CDR1 SQVTM, CDR2 ANQGSEA. This CDR3 comprises 12 residues.

In its sample, this clone was seen a few times. The V call is TRBV9, the J call TRBJ2-1, with 8 bases fitting TRBD2. Germline V gene sequence: CDR1 SGDLS, CDR2 YYNGEE. There are 17 residues in the CDR3. Losses at the gene ends were 4 bases for V and 0 bases for J; bases not matched to a gene: 9. The CDR3 DNA follows: TGTGCCAGCAGCCGAAGGACTAGCTCGAGCTCCTACAATGAGCAGTTCTTC. It is translated as CASSRRTSSSSYNEQFF.

This clone was observed a handful of times. The chain employs TRBV4-3 and TRBJ2-4, with 11 bases matching TRBD2. CDR1 and CDR2 (germline): LGHNA, YSLEER. CDR3 size: 15 residues. The ends lost 2 bases at V and 6 bases at J; junction bases unmatched: 3. The CDR3 spells CASSQFSGRGNIQYF. The CDR3 DNA sequence: TGCGCCAGCAGCCAATTTAGCGGGAGGGGAAACATTCAGTACTTC.

This clone was picked up a small number of times. The chain joins TRBV19 to TRBJ2-7, with 9 bases identical to TRBD1. V lost 5 bases to trimming and J lost 3 bases; unmatched junction nucleotides: 8. Germline assignment: CDR1 LNHDA and CDR2 SQIVND (reference sequence). CDR3 length: 15 residues. CDR3 sequence reads: CASSPRGTGSYEQYF. DNA for the CDR3: TGTGCCAGTAGTCCAAGGGGGACAGGGAGCTACGAGCAGTACTTC.

The chain is built from TRBV19 and TRBJ1-2, with no clear D. Germline CDR1 reads LNHDA; CDR2 reads SQIVND (reference sequence). There are 15 residues in the CDR3. V was cut by 5 bases and J by 2 bases, with 15 bases left in between. CDR3 amino acids: CASSPSDKRNYGYTF. The CDR3 DNA follows: TGTGCCAGTAGTCCGTCCGACAAACGCAACTATGGCTACACCTTC.

The chain joins TRBV19 to TRBJ2-7, with 8 bases identical to TRBD2. The CDR3 has 15 amino acids. Looked up from germline, CDR1 is LNHDA and CDR2 is SQIVND (reference sequence). The junction had 9 bases not matched to a gene; V was cut back by 6 bases and J by 2 bases. This CDR3 is CASSPGAGGAYEQYF. In DNA form, the CDR3 reads TGTGCCAGTAGCCCAGGGGCGGGGGGCGCCTACGAGCAGTACTTC.

V usage is TRBV4-3 and J usage is TRBJ2-1, with a weak D call TRBD2 (5 bases). The CDR3 extends over 17 amino acids. Trimming shortened V by 2 bases and J by 0 bases, and 14 bases separated the two germline ends. The V gene's germline CDR1 is LGHNA and CDR2 YSLEER. The CDR3 spells CASSQYSAEGSYNEQFF. CDR3 coding DNA: TGCGCCAGCAGCCAATACTCGGCTGAGGGCTCCTACAATGAGCAGTTCTTC.

This clone has a handful of counts. The genes are TRBV11-3 and TRBJ2-1, with D possibly being TRBD1 (6 bases). The CDR3 length is 13 residues. CDR1 is SGHNT, CDR2 YENEEA, per germline. V lost 6 bases, J lost 8 bases, and 14 bases lay in between. CDR3 DNA: TGTGCCAGCAGGAGTACAGGGACGGATGAGCAGTTCTTC. Its translation: CASRSTGTDEQFF.

This clone appeared a few times. The DNA of the CDR3 is TGTGCCAGCAGCTTACTCCGCGGCACAAACACCGGGGAGCTGTTTTTT. Protein sequence: CASSLLRGTNTGELFF. This chain connects TRBV11-1 to TRBJ2-2; D not certain. The CDR3 sequence is 16 residues long. Germline CDR1 and CDR2: SGHAT and FQDESV (reference sequence). The germline V and J ends were trimmed by 2 bases and 2 bases, with 12 bases remaining between them.

This clone was seen more than once but under ten times. V and J are TRBV10-3 and TRBJ2-5, with D possibly being TRBD2 (5 bases). This CDR3 contains 18 residues. The ends were cut back, 3 bases at V and 3 bases at J, with 23 bases in the middle. Germline CDR1 reads ENHRY; CDR2 reads SYGVKD. The CDR3 nucleotides are TGTGCCATCAGTGAACGGGGTGGCCGAGCCCCGGTCGAAGAGACCCAGTACTTC. Its protein product is CAISERGGRAPVEETQYF.

This chain joins TRBV28 and TRBJ2-3, with 9 nucleotides matching TRBD1. The junction had 6 bases not matched to a gene; V was cut back by 9 bases and J by 5 bases. The germline gives CDR1 MDHEN, CDR2 SYDVKM. The CDR3 sequence is 13 residues long. CDR3 residues: CASRQGVIDTQYF. The DNA of the CDR3 is TGTGCCAGTAGACAGGGGGTCATAGATACGCAGTATTTT. The full variable domain, in which reference TRBV28 and TRBJ2-3 provide the parts outside the CDR3, is DVKVTQSSRYLVKRTGEKVFLECVQDMDHENMFWYRQDPGLGLRLIYFSYDVKMKEKGDIPEGYSVSREKKERFSLILESASTNQTSMYLCASRQGVIDTQYFGPGTRLTVL.

This chain links TRBV12-5 with TRBJ2-1; 9 bases match TRBD2. The CDR3 extends over 14 amino acids. J was trimmed by 6 bases and V by 6 bases; bases with no gene match: 6. Germline values: CDR1 LGHNT, CDR2 FRNRAP. The DNA for the CDR3 is TGTGCTAGTGGCCCGGGACTAGCTATCAATGAGCAGTTCTTC. Amino acid sequence: CASGPGLAINEQFF.

The chain has TRBV30 and TRBJ2-7; possibly TRBD2 for D (5 bases). V gave up 3 bases and J gave up 5 bases, with 11 bases separating them. CDR1 GTSNPN and CDR2 SVGIG come from the germline V gene (reference sequence). The CDR3 sequence is 12 residues long. The DNA for the CDR3 is TGTGCCTGGAGCCCCGACGGGGACGAGCAGTACTTC. Protein: CAWSPDGDEQYF.

The chain carries TRBV11-2 and TRBJ1-1, with D unclear. With 5 bases removed from V and 1 base from J, the gap between germline ends came to 20 bases. There are 17 residues in the CDR3. The germline CDR1 and CDR2 sequences are SGHAT and FQNNGV. The CDR3 nucleotides read TGTGCCAGCAGCGGAGGAACCGGAAGAGTCCGGAACACTGAAGCTTTCTTT. This gives the protein CASSGGTGRVRNTEAFF.

The J gene is TRBJ2-5, the V gene TRBV15; weak D call: TRBD2 (6 bases). This CDR3 has 14 residues. CDR1 is LNHNV, CDR2 YYDKDF, per germline (reference sequence). V was clipped by 2 bases and J by 2 bases, with 9 bases between them. CDR3 amino acids: CATSRFGGQETQYF. The CDR3, as DNA: TGTGCCACCAGCAGATTTGGGGGGCAAGAGACCCAGTACTTC.

In this sample, this clone turned up a few times. The chain couples TRBV7-3 to TRBJ2-1, with TRBD2 matching 13 bases. Germline trimming cut 4 bases from V and 7 bases from J; bases unmatched to any gene: 13. CDR3 length: 18 residues. Germline lookup yields CDR1 SGHTA and CDR2 FQGTGA. CDR3 nucleotides: TGTGCCAGCAGCTATGGGACTAGCGGGGTCCCTACGAGGAATGAGCAGTTCTTC. The encoded protein is CASSYGTSGVPTRNEQFF.